A selection of T cell receptor beta chains follows, all from one sample in a study of naive and memory T cell subsets. TCRdb redid the calling of the UMI-ligation and nested PCR reads with MiXCR, one entry per CDR3 protein. The sample records roughly 150,000 distinct CDR3 sequences, approximately 22% being singletons. Input material: naive CD4+ T cells from blood. The receptor source for this set is a human donor in good health. Each CDR3 is given with its conserved first and last residue. A D gene is named only where the DNA matches it firmly. Size tells how often a clone was seen (once, few, many) or the class of an expanded clone, and some rows leave it out.

TRBV7-6	many	.	TRBJ2-1	TGTGCCAGCAGACAAGAGGGGAGGAATGAGCAGTTCTTC	CASRQEGRNEQFF
TRBV12-3/TRBV12-4	.	.	TRBJ2-1	TGTGCCAGCAGTTTGTTTTCGAATGCGAATGAGCAGTTCTTC	CASSLFSNANEQFF
TRBV6-2/TRBV6-3	.	.	TRBJ1-3	TGTGCCAGCAGTTACCGCCGTGGAAACACCATATATTTT	CASSYRRGNTIYF
TRBV5-1	.	.	TRBJ2-1	TGCGCCAGCAGAACTAGCTCCTACAATGAGCAGTTCTTC	CASRTSSYNEQFF
TRBV10-3	many	.	TRBJ1-6	TGTGCCATCAGTGACAGGACATCCGGACTGAATAATTCACCCCTCCACTTT	CAISDRTSGLNNSPLHF
TRBV29-1	.	.	TRBJ2-7	TGCAGCGTTGTCTCCGGTTACGAGCAGTACTTC	CSVVSGYEQYF
TRBV18	.	.	TRBJ2-1	TGTGCCAGCTCACCACGGGACACCTCGGGCAGGCAGTTCTTC	CASSPRDTSGRQFF
TRBV28	.	.	TRBJ2-7	TGTGCCAGCGGACCCAACGAGCAGTACTTC	CASGPNEQYF
TRBV5-1	.	.	TRBJ1-2	TGCGCCAGCAGCTTGGAGGGCAGATCTAACTATGGCTACACCTTC	CASSLEGRSNYGYTF
TRBV6-1	.	.	TRBJ2-6	TGTGCCACTCACAGGGGGGGGCCCGGCTCTGGGGCCAACGTCCTGACTTTC	CATHRGGPGSGANVLTF
TRBV6-5	.	TRBD1	TRBJ1-3	TGTGCCAGCAGTTACTCGAAGGTGGACAGGTCTGGAAACACCATATATTTT	CASSYSKVDRSGNTIYF
TRBV5-1	few	TRBD2	TRBJ2-1	TGCGCCAGCACCACTAGCGGGAGCTCCTACAATGAGCAGTTCTTC	CASTTSGSSYNEQFF
TRBV20-1	.	.	TRBJ2-1	TGCAGTGCCCCCAGCCCCACGGCGGCCTACAATGAGCAGTTCTTC	CSAPSPTAAYNEQFF
TRBV20-1	.	.	TRBJ1-2	TGCAGTGCTAGTCGTCGCGGCAGGCCCTATGGCTACACCTTC	CSASRRGRPYGYTF
TRBV19	few	.	TRBJ1-5	TGTGCCAGTAGCATTCAGGGCGGTCAGCCCCAGCATTTT	CASSIQGGQPQHF
TRBV29-1	once	.	TRBJ1-1	TGCAGCGTGAAAGAACAGGGAGATAACACTGAAGCTTTCTTT	CSVKEQGDNTEAFF
TRBV12-3/TRBV12-4	few	.	TRBJ2-5	TGTGCCAGCAGTTTGACCGCACAGACCCAGTACTTC	CASSLTAQTQYF
TRBV25-1	few	.	TRBJ1-1	TGTGCCAGCAGTTCACGATTCGACAGCGAAGCTTTCTTT	CASSSRFDSEAFF
TRBV28	many	.	TRBJ2-1	TGTGCCAGCAGCCGGCTACGGAGCTCCTACAATGAGCAGTTCTTC	CASSRLRSSYNEQFF
TRBV25-1	.	.	TRBJ2-7	TGTGCCAGCAGTGACCGGTTGGGCCTCCGGGGGGAGCAGTACTTC	CASSDRLGLRGEQYF
TRBV20-1	.	.	TRBJ2-3	TGCAGTGCTAGAGAAACAGGGTTAGATAGAGATACGCAGTATTTT	CSARETGLDRDTQYF
TRBV4-3	.	TRBD2	TRBJ2-1	TGCGCCAGCAGCCAAGGGGGAGGGCCTCGGTTCTTC	CASSQGGGPRFF
TRBV20-1	.	TRBD2	TRBJ2-7	TGCAGTGTAACTAGCGGGAGCCGCTACGAGCAGTACTTC	CSVTSGSRYEQYF
TRBV28	few	TRBD1	TRBJ2-7	TGTGCCAGCAGCCGGGACAGGGTCACCGAGCAGTACTTC	CASSRDRVTEQYF
TRBV16	.	.	TRBJ1-1	TGTGCCAGCAGCCAATCCACAGAAGCTTTCTTT	CASSQSTEAFF